This TCR beta chain was identified in a study of T cells in Graves' hyperthyroidism and ophthalmopathy. The study's findings and limits: Ophthalmopathy was distinguished from stable hyperthyroidism by 13 V-J signatures. It was a median approximately 7.1 months before onset that the model predicted ophthalmopathy.

Diagnostic decisions used clinical symptoms, serum thyroxine and TRAb, thyroid ultrasound and orbital computed tomography. Turning to this clonotype: The antigen is unknown.

The CDR3 loop spans 14 amino acids. Germline lookup yields CDR1 SEHNR and CDR2 FQNEAQ (reference sequence). V gave up 2 bases and J gave up 5 bases; unmatched junction bases: 5. RNA transcripts served as the template for amplifying TCR beta CDR3 regions. In the first-round RT-PCR of the TCR CDR3, the HTBI primer set was used. TCRdb used MiXCR to reprocess the multiplex PCR reads, holding one entry per CDR3 protein. The table has roughly 500,000 distinct CDR3 sequences, around 50% seen once. The sample consisted of peripheral blood or thyroid tissue (not recorded which). The sequence was collected from an adult woman with Graves' disease, either hyperthyroidism or ophthalmopathy (not recorded which). The V gene is TRBV7-9, the J gene TRBJ2-7; 8 bases agree with TRBD2. The CDR3 DNA is TGTGCCAGCAGCTTAAAACGCGGGAGGAACGAGCAGTACTTC. This encodes CASSLKRGRNEQYF.